A single sample gave rise to the 29 T cell receptor beta chains below, sequenced in a study of chemoradiotherapy in HPV16-positive cancers. The table came from immunoSEQ multiplex PCR; TCRdb's copy has only in-frame clones and leaves some out. The sample lists around 5,000 clones, under 85% seen once, with about 19% in the top ten. Sequencing was performed on tumor tissue, taken from a patient who underwent chemoradiotherapy. The receptor set was obtained from a human donor with HPV-associated anogenital cancer.

The chain combines TRBV5-6 with TRBJ1-5; TRBD1 matches at 9 bases. Germline CDR1 reads SGHDT; CDR2 reads YYEEEE. The CDR3 runs 15 residues. The junction had 5 bases not matched to a gene; V was cut back by 4 bases and J by 3 bases. The CDR3 is CASSPDRGINQPQHF. The CDR3 DNA reads TGTGCCAGCAGCCCTGACAGGGGGATCAATCAGCCCCAGCATTTT. Based on the CDR3 plus reference TRBV5-6 and TRBJ1-5, the full variable domain is DAGVTQSPTHLIKTRGQQVTLRCSPKSGHDTVSWYQQALGQGPQFIFQYYEEEERQRGNFPDRFSGHQFPNYSSELNVNALLLGDSALYLCASSPDRGINQPQHFGDGTRLSIL.

V usage is TRBV6-6 and J usage is TRBJ2-7; D is possibly TRBD2 (6 bases). This CDR3 is built from 14 residues. CDR1 is MNHNY and CDR2 is SVGAGI in the germline V gene (reference sequence). V gave up 4 bases and J gave up 2 bases, with 12 bases separating them. CDR3 nucleotides: TGTGCCAGCAGTTCCGGAGCGGGTACCTACGAGCAGTACTTC. It encodes CASSSGAGTYEQYF.

This clone has only a few counts. Its ends do not fully match the called genes, so a read error is possible. The V and J genes are TRBV7-7 and TRBJ2-3; TRBD2 aligns across 7 bases. The CDR3 is made up of 14 amino acids. Germline values: CDR1 SSHAT, CDR2 FNYEAQ (reference sequence). CDR3 in amino acids: CASSLAGVGDTQYF. The CDR3 nucleotides are TGTGCTAGCAGCTTGGCGGGAGTGGGAGATACGCAGTATTTT.

The chain's CDR3 is CASSQVGTGGNTIYF. In nucleotides, the CDR3 is TGCGCCAGCAGCCAAGTTGGGACAGGGGGAAACACCATATATTTT. The chain uses TRBV4-1 and TRBJ1-3; TRBD1 matches at 9 bases. Germline V gives CDR1 MGHRA, CDR2 YSYEKL. V was pared by 1 base and J by 4 bases, with 2 bases of the junction left unmatched. The CDR3 is 15 residues long.

The chain is built from TRBV27 and TRBJ2-7, with 10 bases aligning to TRBD1. The CDR3 runs 14 residues. The V gene's germline CDR1 is MNHEY and CDR2 SMNVEV (reference sequence). With 3 bases clipped from V and 6 bases from J, the junction kept 5 bases outside the gene matches. CDR3 residues: CASSFRDRGGEQYF. The CDR3 nucleotides read TGTGCCAGCAGTTTCCGGGACAGGGGTGGCGAGCAGTACTTC.

The chain carries TRBV11-2 and TRBJ1-1, with 7 bases lining up with TRBD1. CDR1 and CDR2 from the germline V gene are SGHAT and FQNNGV. This CDR3 is 14 amino acids long. The junction had 4 bases not matched to a gene; V was cut back by 5 bases and J by 1 base. CDR3 bases: TGTGCCAGCAGCCAGGGACAGTGGAACACTGAAGCTTTCTTT. It codes for CASSQGQWNTEAFF. Using reference TRBV11-2 and TRBJ1-1 for the parts outside the CDR3, the full variable domain is EAGVAQSPRYKIIEKRQSVAFWCNPISGHATLYWYQQILGQGPKLLIQFQNNGVVDDSQLPKDRFSAERLKGVDSTLKIQPAKLEDSAVYLCASSQGQWNTEAFFGQGTRLTVV.

V usage is TRBV5-1 and J usage is TRBJ2-3; TRBD1 or TRBD2 may be the D gene (5 bases each). V was clipped by 0 bases and J by 1 base, with 12 bases between them. Germline CDR1 is SGHRS and CDR2 is YFSETQ. CDR3 size: 16 residues. The CDR3 bases are TGCGCCAGCAGCTTGGCACCCGGGGACGGCACAGATACGCAGTATTTT. This codes for CASSLAPGDGTDTQYF. Drawing the rest from reference TRBV5-1 and TRBJ2-3, the complete variable domain is KAGVTQTPRYLIKTRGQQVTLSCSPISGHRSVSWYQQTPGQGLQFLFEYFSETQRNKGNFPGRFSGRQFSNSRSEMNVSTLELGDSALYLCASSLAPGDGTDTQYFGPGTRLTVL.

By sample fraction, this clone is medium-sized. The rearrangement links TRBV7-6 to TRBJ1-2; D remains unclear. The V and J ends lost 5 bases and 6 bases respectively, with 10 bases between them. In germline, CDR1 is SGHVS, CDR2 FNYEAQ. The CDR3 spans 12 residues. This CDR3 reads CASSPRKDGYTF. The CDR3 region has the DNA TGTGCCAGCAGCCCAAGGAAGGATGGCTACACCTTC.

CDR3 region: CAISPQGALNTEAFF. The CDR3 bases are TGTGCCATCAGTCCCCAGGGGGCATTAAACACTGAAGCTTTCTTT. The chain is built from TRBV10-3 and TRBJ1-1; 8 bases are a match to TRBD1. Germline V lookup: CDR1 ENHRY, CDR2 SYGVKD. This CDR3 contains 15 residues. J was trimmed by 2 bases and V by 5 bases; bases with no gene match: 7.

The J gene is TRBJ1-5, the V gene TRBV4-2, with D perhaps TRBD1 (5 bases). V gave up 4 bases and J gave up 0 bases, with 28 bases separating them. The CDR3 runs to 21 residues. Germline V gene data show CDR1 as LGHNA and CDR2 as YNFKEQ. The CDR3 is CASSPIGHSGPTYDSNQPQHF. As DNA, the CDR3 is TGTGCCAGCAGCCCCATAGGACACAGCGGACCAACTTACGATAGCAATCAGCCCCAGCATTTT.

The chain is built from TRBV27 and TRBJ2-5, with unresolved D. V lost 2 bases, J lost 3 bases, and 10 bases lay in between. Germline V CDR1 and CDR2: MNHEY, SMNVEV (reference sequence). This CDR3 contains 14 residues. CDR3 sequence (DNA): TGTGCCAGCAGTTTAGATGGCCGGGAAGAGACCCAGTACTTC. Translating gives CASSLDGREETQYF.

This clone has just a few counts. The chain is built from TRBV5-1 and TRBJ2-1; 10 bases fit TRBD2. In germline, CDR1 is SGHRS, CDR2 YFSETQ. V was pared by 4 bases and J by 10 bases, with 8 bases of the junction left unmatched. CDR3 length: 14 amino acids. Written as DNA, the CDR3 is TGCGCCAGCAGCCTGACTAGCGGGTTGGGGGAGCAGTTCTTC. Protein: CASSLTSGLGEQFF.

The chain carries TRBV7-2 and TRBJ2-7, with 8 positions matching TRBD1. V was pared by 4 bases and J by 0 bases, with 14 bases of the junction left unmatched. CDR3 length equals 18 residues. Germline lookup yields CDR1 SGHTA and CDR2 FQGNSA. CDR3 sequence: CASSWKSPWTGNSYEQYF. DNA of the CDR3: TGTGCCAGCAGCTGGAAGAGCCCATGGACAGGGAACTCCTACGAGCAGTACTTC.

The chain combines TRBV11-3 with TRBJ2-1, with a weak D call TRBD2 (6 bases). Trimming removed 2 bases at V and 3 bases at J, with 11 bases between. The CDR3 has 15 residues. Germline lookup yields CDR1 SGHNT and CDR2 YENEEA. The CDR3 DNA is TGTGCCAGCAGCTTAAGCGGAGGGAACTACAATGAGCAGTTCTTC. Amino acids: CASSLSGGNYNEQFF. Looking up the rest from reference TRBV11-3 and TRBJ2-1 gives the full variable domain: EAGVVQSPRYKIIEKKQPVAFWCNPISGHNTLYWYLQNLGQGPELLIRYENEEAVDDSQLPKDRFSAERLKGVDSTLKIQPAELGDSAVYLCASSLSGGNYNEQFFGPGTRLTVL.

This clone occurred once. The rearrangement joins TRBV6-6 to TRBJ1-5; D not certain. Trimming removed 5 bases from V and 7 bases from J, with 6 bases in between. CDR1 is MNHNY and CDR2 is SVGAGI in the germline V gene (reference sequence). This CDR3 is built from 11 residues. The CDR3 loop reads CASSDGQPQHF. CDR3 DNA: TGTGCCAGCAGTGATGGCCAGCCCCAGCATTTT.

Comments on this clone: Its ends do not fully match the called genes, so a read error is possible. The chain combines TRBV6-1 with TRBJ2-1; 15 nucleotides align to TRBD2. In germline, CDR1 is MNHNS, CDR2 SASEGT. The CDR3 has 17 amino acids. In DNA form, the CDR3 reads TGTGCCAGCAGTCAAGCAATAGGACTAGCGGGAGGGAATGAGCAGTTCTTC. Protein: CASSQAIGLAGGNEQFF.

V and J are TRBV11-2 and TRBJ2-1; D call uncertain. There are 13 residues in the CDR3. Germline V gene sequence: CDR1 SGHAT, CDR2 FQNNGV. Deletions cut 6 bases from V and 4 bases from J, with 10 bases between. The CDR3, as DNA: TGTGCCAGCAGGTATGACCCTTACAATGAGCAGTTCTTC. Amino acids: CASRYDPYNEQFF.

In this sample, this clone turned up once. This chain connects TRBV5-4 to TRBJ2-3; D is unclear. The germline V and J ends were trimmed by 0 bases and 4 bases, with 3 bases remaining between them. The CDR3 loop spans 12 amino acids. Germline CDR1 is SGHNT and CDR2 is YYREEE (reference sequence). The CDR3 bases are TGTGCCAGCAGCTTGGAGTCAGATACGCAGTATTTT. Translation gives CASSLESDTQYF.

This clone was observed once. The chain links TRBV5-1 to TRBJ2-7; D is ambiguous. V lost 4 bases and J lost 7, with 15 bases in between. The CDR3 is 13 residues long. Germline loops: CDR1 SGHRS, CDR2 YFSETQ. CDR3 loop: CASSHDWSREQYF. CDR3 bases: TGCGCCAGCAGCCACGACTGGTCGCGGGAGCAGTACTTC.

The CDR3 bases are TGTGCCTGGAGTGTAATCGGGGGAACTGAAGCTTTCTTT. It yields the protein CAWSVIGGTEAFF. The chain uses TRBV30 and TRBJ1-1; TRBD1 might be the D (5 bases). CDR1 is GTSNPN and CDR2 is SVGIG in the germline V gene (reference sequence). V was cut by 0 bases and J by 5 bases, with 10 bases left in between. There are 13 residues in the CDR3.

The sample holds a few counts of this clone. V and J are TRBV6-1 and TRBJ2-3, with TRBD1 as a possible D gene (6 bases). Germline V gene lookup returns CDR1 MNHNS and CDR2 SASEGT. Deletions cut 2 bases from V and 1 base from J, with 10 bases between. The CDR3 covers 15 residues. The CDR3 protein is CASSEFRGGTDTQYF. The CDR3 nucleotides are TGTGCCAGCAGTGAATTCAGGGGAGGCACAGATACGCAGTATTTT.

This clone was detected only once. This rearrangement joins TRBV6-1 to TRBJ2-2, with D possibly TRBD2 on 5 matching bases. The ends were cut back, 8 bases at V and 1 base at J, with 11 bases in the middle. The CDR3 sequence is 14 residues long. The germline gives CDR1 MNHNS, CDR2 SASEGT. The CDR3: CASLNRENTGELFF. The CDR3 DNA follows: TGTGCCAGCCTCAATCGGGAGAACACCGGGGAGCTGTTTTTT.

The chain uses TRBV6-6 and TRBJ2-7, with 7 bases fitting TRBD1. This CDR3 contains 15 residues. The V gene's germline CDR1 is MNHNY and CDR2 SVGAGI (reference sequence). Trimming at V came to 7 bases and at J to 2 bases, leaving 11 bases not matched to a gene. The CDR3 loop is CASTSSTGATYEQYF. The CDR3 DNA follows: TGTGCCAGCACCTCTTCCACAGGGGCGACCTACGAGCAGTACTTC.

The sample holds a few counts of this clone. The chain joins TRBV11-2 to TRBJ1-3, with 10 bases identical to TRBD1. Germline V gene lookup returns CDR1 SGHAT and CDR2 FQNNGV. Germline trimming cut 1 base from V and 3 bases from J; bases unmatched to any gene: 3. This CDR3 region has 16 residues. The CDR3 reads CASSLGTGGYGNTIYF. The CDR3 coding sequence is TGTGCCAGCAGCTTAGGGACAGGGGGTTATGGAAACACCATATATTTT. The full variable domain, its missing parts supplied by reference TRBV11-2 and TRBJ1-3, is EAGVAQSPRYKIIEKRQSVAFWCNPISGHATLYWYQQILGQGPKLLIQFQNNGVVDDSQLPKDRFSAERLKGVDSTLKIQPAKLEDSAVYLCASSLGTGGYGNTIYFGEGSWLTVV.

The rearrangement joins TRBV11-3 to TRBJ2-6; D remains ambiguous. The CDR3 consists of 15 residues. Germline CDR1 reads SGHNT; CDR2 reads YENEEA. With 1 base removed from V and 4 bases from J, the gap between germline ends came to 8 bases. Written as DNA, the CDR3 is TGTGCCAGCAGCTTAGGAAATGCGGGGGCCAACGTCCTGACTTTC. Translation: CASSLGNAGANVLTF.

The chain is built from TRBV6-1 and TRBJ1-1; 8 positions match TRBD1. V lost 6 bases, J lost 5 bases, and 11 bases stayed unmatched. CDR1 is MNHNS, CDR2 SASEGT, per germline. The CDR3 is made up of 15 amino acids. CDR3 sequence reads: CASSQSGTGVTEAFF. In DNA form, the CDR3 reads TGTGCCAGCAGCCAGTCCGGGACAGGCGTGACTGAAGCTTTCTTT.

The V call is TRBV5-6, the J call TRBJ2-7; no definite D call. The CDR3 extends over 14 amino acids. The germline V gene encodes CDR1 SGHDT and CDR2 YYEEEE. Trimming cost V 1 base and J 2 bases, with 10 bases left between them. The chain's CDR3 is CASSLIEAPYEQYF. CDR3 bases: TGTGCCAGCAGCTTGATCGAGGCCCCCTACGAGCAGTACTTC.

V is TRBV6-9 and J is TRBJ2-7, with D possibly matching TRBD2 (5 bases). Germline CDR1 MNHGY, CDR2 SVAAGI. The CDR3 extends over 12 amino acids. V lost 5 bases to trimming and J lost 4 bases, with 9 bases between them. In DNA, the CDR3 is TGTGCCAGCAGTCGGGATCCTTACGAGCAGTACTTC. This encodes CASSRDPYEQYF.

The V call is TRBV15, the J call TRBJ2-3; no firm D call. This CDR3 comprises 14 residues. Germline V CDR1 and CDR2: LNHNV, YYDKDF (reference sequence). V lost 0 bases, J lost 2 bases, and 6 bases lay in between. As DNA, the CDR3 is TGTGCCACCAGCAGAGAACTCCACACAGATACGCAGTATTTT. Translating it yields CATSRELHTDTQYF.